This passage covers 13 T cell receptor beta chains from one sample sequenced in a study of T cell changes during pregnancy in multiple sclerosis. TCRdb's table, derived via immunoSEQ multiplex PCR, lists solely in-frame clones and lacks some. Of approximately 60,000 clones in the sample, approximately 90% are singletons; the top ten hold 2.3%. The input for sequencing was peripheral blood, taken in the first trimester of pregnancy. These receptors were obtained from a female donor with multiple sclerosis, enrolled in a pregnancy study.

The table lists this clone with a count of one. The chain is built from TRBV29-1 and TRBJ2-5; weak D call: TRBD2 (5 bases). Per the germline V gene, CDR1 is SQVTM and CDR2 is ANQGSEA. The V and J ends lost 0 bases and 11 bases respectively, with 19 bases between them. CDR3 length equals 14 residues. This CDR3 is CSVEDQEELGEQYF. The DNA of the CDR3 is TGCAGCGTTGAAGATCAGGAGGAATTGGGTGAGCAGTACTTC.

The J gene is TRBJ2-7, the V gene TRBV11-3; tentative D call: TRBD1 (6 bases). The ends were cut back, 5 bases at V and 6 bases at J, with 20 bases in the middle. CDR1 and CDR2 (germline): SGHNT, YENEEA. There are 15 residues in the CDR3. The CDR3 sequence: CASSTSSGGQGEQYF. The CDR3 bases are TGTGCCAGCAGCACCTCGAGTGGGGGCCAGGGCGAGCAGTACTTC.

The V call is TRBV9, the J call TRBJ2-7, with 8 positions matching TRBD2. The CDR3 totals 14 residues. J lost 3 bases, V lost 5 bases, and 7 bases had no gene match. Looked up from germline, CDR1 is SGDLS and CDR2 is YYNGEE. The CDR3 nucleotides read TGTGCCAGCAGTCGGGGGGGGCTTAACTACGAGCAGTACTTC. Translating gives CASSRGGLNYEQYF.

The chain employs TRBV2 and TRBJ2-3; D is unresolved. V was pared by 10 bases and J by 1 base, with 15 bases between. This CDR3 has 14 residues. The V gene's germline CDR1 is SNHLY and CDR2 FYNNEI. CDR3 DNA: TGTGCCAAATCGGTGGTTGAACGCACAGATACGCAGTATTTT. It translates to CAKSVVERTDTQYF.

V gene TRBV5-4 combines with J gene TRBJ2-1, with 8 positions matching TRBD2. Germline V gene data show CDR1 as SGHNT and CDR2 as YYREEE (reference sequence). This CDR3 has 14 residues. V lost 4 bases to trimming and J lost 7 bases; unmatched junction nucleotides: 7. For the CDR3, the DNA is TGTGCCAGCAGCCCGCGGGAGGAGGGAAATGAGCAGTTCTTC. The encoded protein is CASSPREEGNEQFF.

J is TRBJ2-1 and V is TRBV28; 9 positions agree with TRBD1. Germline lookup yields CDR1 MDHEN and CDR2 SYDVKM. This CDR3 region has 13 residues. J gave up 5 bases and V 11 bases, and 7 bases lay outside the gene matches. The CDR3 is CASQGAEHNEQFF. CDR3 sequence (DNA): TGTGCCTCACAGGGGGCGGAGCACAATGAGCAGTTCTTC.

The J gene is TRBJ2-1, the V gene TRBV19; D may be TRBD2 (6 bases). Germline V gene data show CDR1 as LNHDA and CDR2 as SQIVND (reference sequence). The CDR3 is 14 residues long. The germline V and J ends were trimmed by 3 bases and 12 bases, with 18 bases remaining between them. The CDR3 DNA follows: TGTGCCAGTAGTATCAGTAGCGGCTTCAGAGGGCAGTTCTTC. Its translation is CASSISSGFRGQFF.

V is TRBV11-1 and J is TRBJ1-1; no reliable D call. The germline CDR1 and CDR2 sequences are SGHAT and FQDESV (reference sequence). This CDR3 region has 12 residues. V shed 5 bases and J shed 7 bases, with 11 bases lying between them. CDR3 nucleotide sequence: TGTGCCAGCAGCCCGCTCGGCGGTGAAGCTTTCTTT. Encoded protein: CASSPLGGEAFF.

The chain recombines TRBV4-1 with TRBJ1-1; D might be TRBD1 (5 bases). CDR1 is MGHRA, CDR2 YSYEKL, per germline. This CDR3 contains 14 residues. Trimming cost V 6 bases and J 6 bases, with 17 bases left between them. The CDR3 here is CASSPQTGSAEAFF. DNA of the CDR3: TGCGCCAGCAGTCCCCAAACAGGATCGGCTGAAGCTTTCTTT.

The rearrangement links TRBV9 to TRBJ1-2; D perhaps matches TRBD1 (6 bases). Per germline, CDR1 SGDLS and CDR2 YYNGEE. Trimming stripped 0 bases from V and 4 bases from J, with 10 bases between. The length of the CDR3 is 14 residues. In DNA form, the CDR3 reads TGTGCCAGCAGCGTAGCCGAGACAGGCTATGGCTACACCTTC. Translating gives CASSVAETGYGYTF.

The chain couples TRBV6-6 to TRBJ1-4; D is undetermined. Germline loops: CDR1 MNHNY, CDR2 SVGAGI (reference sequence). Trimming took 1 base from V and 0 from J, leaving 9 bases between them. This CDR3 spans 16 amino acids. The CDR3 loop is CASSYYPQATNEKLFF. CDR3 nucleotides: TGTGCCAGCAGTTACTATCCTCAGGCAACTAATGAAAAACTGTTTTTT.

The chain combines TRBV11-3 with TRBJ2-5; no definite D call. The CDR3 spans 15 residues. With 1 base removed from V and 4 bases from J, the gap between germline ends came to 13 bases. Per germline, CDR1 SGHNT and CDR2 YENEEA. The CDR3 region has the DNA TGTGCCAGCAGCTTAGGAAACGAGCGTCGAGAGACCCAGTACTTC. It yields the protein CASSLGNERRETQYF. Full variable domain (remainder filled in from reference TRBV11-3 and TRBJ2-5): EAGVVQSPRYKIIEKKQPVAFWCNPISGHNTLYWYLQNLGQGPELLIRYENEEAVDDSQLPKDRFSAERLKGVDSTLKIQPAELGDSAVYLCASSLGNERRETQYFGPGTRLLVL.

The chain carries TRBV7-2 and TRBJ2-1, with TRBD2 identical over 9 bases. The CDR3 sequence is 18 residues long. The V gene end was trimmed by 4 bases and the J gene end by 4 bases; junction bases not matched to a gene: 14. CDR1 is SGHTA, CDR2 FQGNSA, per germline. The CDR3 protein is CASSSPPSGVLNYNEQFF. Written as DNA, the CDR3 is TGTGCCAGCAGCTCTCCCCCTAGCGGGGTGTTGAATTACAATGAGCAGTTCTTC.